Sequencing of this T cell receptor beta chain was carried out in a study of identical twins. Remarks on this clonotype: The antigen remains unidentified.

Study-wide findings and caveats: Modelling approaches yielded underestimates of out-of-frame TCR alpha sharing between monozygotic twins.

One entry per CDR3 protein, called by TCRdb with MiXCR from the 5' RACE reads. This table holds hundreds of thousands of distinct CDR3 sequences, about 20% found once. CDR1 is SGHTA, CDR2 FQGNSA, per germline. This CDR3 has 16 amino acids. Trimming took off 5 bases at V and 4 bases at J, with 18 bases between the two ends. These data were also reused for a study on T cells expressing NK-cell markers. This second study notes: Out of eight donors sequenced, seven tested HCMV-seropositive and the remaining one seronegative. Similarly, these clonotypes led the CD3+CD56-NKG2C+ fraction as well in several donors.

This chain uses TRBV7-2 with TRBJ2-1; maybe TRBD2 (5 bases). The TCR originated in a woman in her late teens or twenties in good health. Sequenced material: PBMCs. CDR3 DNA sequence: TGTGCCAGCAGCGCCCGGGCGGGTCTAGCTTACAATGAGCAGTTCTTC. Residues: CASSARAGLAYNEQFF.